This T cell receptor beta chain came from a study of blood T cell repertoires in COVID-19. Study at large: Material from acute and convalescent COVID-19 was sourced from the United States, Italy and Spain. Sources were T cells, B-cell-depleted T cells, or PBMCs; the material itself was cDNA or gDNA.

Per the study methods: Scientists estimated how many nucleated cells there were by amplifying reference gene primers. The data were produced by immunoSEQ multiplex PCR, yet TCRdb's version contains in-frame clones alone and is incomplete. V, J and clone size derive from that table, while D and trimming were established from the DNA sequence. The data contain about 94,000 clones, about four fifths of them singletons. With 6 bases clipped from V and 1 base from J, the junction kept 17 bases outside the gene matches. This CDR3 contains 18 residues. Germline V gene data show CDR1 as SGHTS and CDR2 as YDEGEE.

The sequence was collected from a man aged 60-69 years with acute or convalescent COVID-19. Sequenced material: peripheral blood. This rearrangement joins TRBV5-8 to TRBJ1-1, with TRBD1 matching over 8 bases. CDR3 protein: CASTWTGTGLIGNTEAFF. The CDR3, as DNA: TGTGCCAGCACCTGGACCGGGACAGGATTGATAGGGAACACTGAAGCTTTCTTT.